This T cell receptor beta chain was captured by sequencing in a study of regulatory T cells in long-lasting Graves disease. Germline V CDR1 and CDR2: SQVTM, ANQGSEA. V gave up 4 bases and J gave up 4 bases, with 10 bases separating them. The CDR3 covers 12 residues. Building of the TCR beta libraries involved iRepertoire HTBI primers and Arm-PCR of CDR3 regions. MiXCR was run by TCRdb on the multiplex PCR reads, yielding one entry per CDR3 protein. The data hold 500,000 to 800,000 distinct CDR3 sequences, with about 30% observed a single time. Sample time point: persistent/refractory GD, antithyroid drugs over 5 years with positive TRAb. Making the TCR library involved RNA that had been extracted from PBMCs. Doctors identified Graves' disease using the American Thyroid Association guidelines. EDTA tubes held 8 to 10 milliliters of peripheral blood from each patient.

This chain uses TRBV29-1 with TRBJ1-1; no definite D call. The sequencing here drew on peripheral blood mononuclear cells (PBMCs), taken when the disease was refractory, from a patient treated with antithyroid drugs. This sequence was found in a female donor with Graves disease. CDR3 sequence reads: CSVGVISTEAFF. In nucleotides, the CDR3 is TGCAGCGTTGGGGTCATTTCCACTGAAGCTTTCTTT.